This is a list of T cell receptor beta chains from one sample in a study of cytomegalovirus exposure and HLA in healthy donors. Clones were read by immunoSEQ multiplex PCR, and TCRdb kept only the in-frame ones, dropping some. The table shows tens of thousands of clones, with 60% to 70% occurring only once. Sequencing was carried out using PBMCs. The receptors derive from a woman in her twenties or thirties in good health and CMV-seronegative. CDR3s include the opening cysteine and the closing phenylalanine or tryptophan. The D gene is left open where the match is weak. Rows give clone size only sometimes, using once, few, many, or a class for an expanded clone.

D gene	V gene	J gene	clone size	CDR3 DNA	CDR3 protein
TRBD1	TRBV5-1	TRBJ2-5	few	TGCGCCAGCAGGGCTTACAGGGGACAAGAGACCCAGTACTTC	CASRAYRGQETQYF
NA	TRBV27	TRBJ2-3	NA	TGTGCCAGCAGTTCCTATCCTAGCTACACAGATACGCAGTATTTT	CASSSYPSYTDTQYF
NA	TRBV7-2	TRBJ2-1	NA	TGTGCCAGCAGATACCGGAGCTCTACCGGTAGTGAGCAGTTCTTC	CASRYRSSTGSEQFF
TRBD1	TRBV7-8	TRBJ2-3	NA	TGTGCCAGCAGCCCAGGACAGGGGCATGGAGATACGCAGTATTTT	CASSPGQGHGDTQYF
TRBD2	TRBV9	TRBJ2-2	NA	TGTGCCAGCAGCGTTAGCGGGAGCATCACCGGGGAGCTGTTTTTT	CASSVSGSITGELFF
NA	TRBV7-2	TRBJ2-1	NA	TGTGCCAGCAGCTTAGCCCGACAGGAAGAGCAGTTCTTC	CASSLARQEEQFF
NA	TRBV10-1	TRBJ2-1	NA	TGCGCCAGCAGTGAGTCAGGGACTCACTACGGAGGGCAGTTCTTC	CASSESGTHYGGQFF
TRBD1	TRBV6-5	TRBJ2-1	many	TGTGCCAGCAGTTTCTGGGGACAGGGGGAGGGTGAGCAGTTCTTC	CASSFWGQGEGEQFF
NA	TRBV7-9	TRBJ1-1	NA	TGTGCCAGCAGCTCGACAGGCGACGGCACTGAAGCTTTCTTT	CASSSTGDGTEAFF
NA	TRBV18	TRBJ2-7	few	TGTGCCAGCTCACCAGGAAGGATTCTACCAGGCGAGCAGTACTTC	CASSPGRILPGEQYF
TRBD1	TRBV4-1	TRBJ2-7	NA	TGCGCCAGCAGCCTCACAGGGGGCATACTCCACGAGCAGTACTTC	CASSLTGGILHEQYF
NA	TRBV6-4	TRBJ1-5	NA	TGTGCCAGCAGTGACGCGGTAAGACGATCGCCCCAGCATTTT	CASSDAVRRSPQHF
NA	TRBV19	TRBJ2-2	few	TGTGCCAGTAGGATGGTCGACATAACCGGGGAGCTGTTTTTT	CASRMVDITGELFF
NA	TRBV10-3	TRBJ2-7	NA	TGTGCCACCCAGGGAGGATACGAGCAGTACTTC	CATQGGYEQYF
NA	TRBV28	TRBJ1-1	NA	TGTGCCAGCAGACACGCCACTGAAGCTTTCTTT	CASRHATEAFF
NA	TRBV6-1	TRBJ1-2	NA	TGTGCCAGCAGTTCTCTACAGGGTTCTGGCTACACCTTC	CASSSLQGSGYTF
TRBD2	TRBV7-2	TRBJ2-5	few	TGTGCCAGCAGCTTAATGGGAGGGCAAGAGACCCAGTACTTC	CASSLMGGQETQYF
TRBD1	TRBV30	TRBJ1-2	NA	TGTGCCTGGAACCTTCGTAACCCGGGACAGCGGTTCTATGGCTACACCTTC	CAWNLRNPGQRFYGYTF
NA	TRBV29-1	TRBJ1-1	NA	TGCAGCGTTGTATTACCCGGGACTGAAGCTTTCTTT	CSVVLPGTEAFF
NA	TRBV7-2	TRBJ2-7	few	TGTGCCAGCAGCTTAAATGGGGTAGCGAAAACCTACGAGCAGTACTTC	CASSLNGVAKTYEQYF
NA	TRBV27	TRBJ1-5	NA	TGTGCCAGCAGTTTTTATTTTGGGGGGACCACCCCCGATCAGCCCCAGCATTTT	CASSFYFGGTTPDQPQHF
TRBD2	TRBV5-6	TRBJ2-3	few	TGTGCCAGCAGCCTCTTGACTAGCGGGCTCACAGATACGCAGTATTTT	CASSLLTSGLTDTQYF
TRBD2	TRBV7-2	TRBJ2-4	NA	TGTGCCAGCAGCTTACTCCTAGCGGGGTCTCAGTACTTC	CASSLLLAGSQYF
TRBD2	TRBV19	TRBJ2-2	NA	TGTGCCAGTAGTATCGAGACTAGCGGGCCGAACACCGGGGAGCTGTTTTTT	CASSIETSGPNTGELFF
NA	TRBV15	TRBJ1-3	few	TGTGCCACCAGCAGAGATACTTCTGGAAACACCATATATTTT	CATSRDTSGNTIYF
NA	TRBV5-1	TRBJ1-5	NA	TGCGCCAGCAGCTTGCGCCAGGGTCCGAATGAGCCCCAGCATTTT	CASSLRQGPNEPQHF
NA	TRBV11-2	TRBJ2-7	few	TGTGCCAGCAGCTTGGGAAGACAGTCCTACGAGCAGTACTTC	CASSLGRQSYEQYF
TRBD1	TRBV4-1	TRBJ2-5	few	TGCGCCAGCAGCCGGCTGGACAGGGGGTCTGAGACCCAGTACTTC	CASSRLDRGSETQYF
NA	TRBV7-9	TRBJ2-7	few	TGTGCCAGCAGCCGCTCCCCTCGACAGAGCTACGAGCAGTACTTC	CASSRSPRQSYEQYF
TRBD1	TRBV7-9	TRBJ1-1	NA	TGTGCCAGCAGCTTCCTAACAGGGGGCCAGACTGAAGCTTTCTTT	CASSFLTGGQTEAFF
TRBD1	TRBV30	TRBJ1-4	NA	TGTGCCTGCCAGACAGGGGGCACGGAAAAACTGTTTTTT	CACQTGGTEKLFF
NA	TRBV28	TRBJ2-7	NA	TGTGCCAGCAGTCGAGACAGCACCGACGAGCAGTACTTC	CASSRDSTDEQYF
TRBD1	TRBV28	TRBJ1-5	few	TGTGCCAGCAGTTTATCGGGGTCAGGGGGACTCCATCAGCCCCAGCATTTT	CASSLSGSGGLHQPQHF
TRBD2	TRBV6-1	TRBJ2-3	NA	TGTGCCAGCAGTGAAGCGGGGCTAGCGGGGGGGTACACAGATACGCAGTATTTT	CASSEAGLAGGYTDTQYF
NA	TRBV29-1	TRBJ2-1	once	TGCAGCGTTGAACCAGAGGGTGTTGACAATGAGCAGTTCTTC	CSVEPEGVDNEQFF
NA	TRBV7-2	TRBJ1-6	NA	TGTGCCAGCAGCCCAGGAGTTTTGGGGGCATATAATTCACCCCTCCACTTT	CASSPGVLGAYNSPLHF
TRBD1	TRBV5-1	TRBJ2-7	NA	TGCGCCAGCAGCTTGGGTTTCGCCGGGACAGGTTACTACGAGCAGTACTTC	CASSLGFAGTGYYEQYF
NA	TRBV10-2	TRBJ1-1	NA	TGCGCCAGCAGGCCAGGGTTCAGGGGTACGTCTCCTGAAGCTTTCTTT	CASRPGFRGTSPEAFF
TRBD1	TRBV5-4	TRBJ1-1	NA	TGTGCCAGCAGCTTGGTGGGGACAGAAGAAGCTTTCTTT	CASSLVGTEEAFF
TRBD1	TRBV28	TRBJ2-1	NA	TGTGCCACCGAACCTGGACAGGGATACTTCAATGAGCAGTTCTTC	CATEPGQGYFNEQFF
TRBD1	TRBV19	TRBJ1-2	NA	TGTGCCAGTAGTGCCTCCGGGACAGGGGCGAAGGGCTACACCTTC	CASSASGTGAKGYTF
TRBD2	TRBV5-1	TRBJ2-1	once	TGCGCCAGCAGCTCGGGACTAGCGGCTAGCTCCTACAATGAGCAGTTCTTC	CASSSGLAASSYNEQFF
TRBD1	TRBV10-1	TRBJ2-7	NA	TGCGCCAGCAAGACAGGGGAGCGCTCCTACGAGCAGTACTTC	CASKTGERSYEQYF
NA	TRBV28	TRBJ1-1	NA	TGTGCCTCCCCCGGAGAGCGGGGCGCTTTCTTT	CASPGERGAFF
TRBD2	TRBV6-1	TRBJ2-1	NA	TGTGCCAGCACGTGGACTAGCGGGGGGTACAATGAGCAGTTCTTC	CASTWTSGGYNEQFF
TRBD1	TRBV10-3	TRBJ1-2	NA	TGTGCCATCAGTGAGTGGAGTCCGGGACAGACACTTTTTCATGGCTACACCTTC	CAISEWSPGQTLFHGYTF
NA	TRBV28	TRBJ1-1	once	TGTGCCAGCAGACGACAGGCTATGAACACTGAAGCTTTCTTT	CASRRQAMNTEAFF